These 10 T cell receptor beta chains were all obtained from the same sample, sequenced in a study of T cells after yellow fever vaccination. In TCRdb, the 5' RACE reads were re-called with MiXCR into one record per CDR3 protein. The top ten hold around 34% of the sample, which has 150,000 to 200,000 distinct CDR3 sequences, about 10% seen once. The material sequenced was CD8+ T cells sorted from PBMCs, taken 15 days after the yellow fever booster vaccination. These receptor sequences come from a man younger than 35 who received the YFV17D yellow fever vaccine.

The genes are TRBV15 and TRBJ2-7, with D possibly TRBD1 on 5 matching bases. With 0 bases removed from V and 0 bases from J, the gap between germline ends came to 6 bases. The CDR3 has 14 residues. Germline lookup yields CDR1 LNHNV and CDR2 YYDKDF (reference sequence). CDR3 in amino acids: CATSRDRGSYEQYF. The CDR3 DNA sequence: TGTGCCACCAGCAGAGATAGGGGCTCCTACGAGCAGTACTTC.

The J gene is TRBJ1-5, the V gene TRBV19, with unresolved D. Germline assignment: CDR1 LNHDA and CDR2 SQIVND (reference sequence). The CDR3 covers 13 residues. Trimming took off 7 bases at V and 3 bases at J, with 10 bases between the two ends. The CDR3 region has the DNA TGTGCCAGTATGAGGAGGGACAATCAGCCCCAGCATTTT. Amino acid sequence: CASMRRDNQPQHF.

The chain combines TRBV11-2 with TRBJ2-3, with unresolved D. Trimming left V 4 bases short and J 4 bases short, with 21 bases between. The germline V gene has CDR1 SGHAT and CDR2 FQNNGV. This CDR3 contains 17 residues. The CDR3 DNA reads as TGTGCCAGCAGCTCCCGGCGGATACTTCCAAGCCCAGATACGCAGTATTTT. Protein product: CASSSRRILPSPDTQYF.

The chain uses TRBV11-1 and TRBJ1-1; D gene unclear. CDR1 and CDR2 (germline): SGHAT, FQDESV (reference sequence). The CDR3 has 14 residues. V lost 5 bases and J 2 bases, leaving 12 bases between the germline ends. The CDR3 spells CASSPTAGNTEAFF. The CDR3, as DNA: TGTGCCAGCAGCCCAACGGCGGGCAACACTGAAGCTTTCTTT.

This clonotype was counted a few times. V is TRBV6-6 and J is TRBJ2-3; TRBD2 matches at 14 bases. After removal of 1 base from V and 0 bases from J, the junction contained 6 bases not matched to a gene. Germline V gene data show CDR1 as MNHNY and CDR2 as SVGAGI (reference sequence). CDR3 length: 19 residues. The CDR3 region is CASSYFGLAGGVSTDTQYF. Written as DNA, the CDR3 is TGTGCCAGCAGTTACTTCGGACTAGCGGGGGGAGTTAGCACAGATACGCAGTATTTT.

The chain joins TRBV6-2 or TRBV6-3 to TRBJ2-3, with 10 nucleotides matching TRBD2. CDR1 and CDR2 from the germline V gene are MNHEY and SVGEGT. J was trimmed by 5 bases and V by 6 bases; bases with no gene match: 11. The length of the CDR3 is 16 residues. The CDR3 DNA reads as TGTGCCAGCAGGGCAGATAGCGGGGGGTTTAAAGATACGCAGTATTTT. Translated: CASRADSGGFKDTQYF.

In this sample, this clonotype turned up a few times. CDR3 nucleotides: TGCAGTGCCACGCGTCTTGGGGATTCCGGGGAGCTGTTTTTT. Translated: CSATRLGDSGELFF. This chain uses TRBV20-1 with TRBJ2-2; the D is unclear. The V and J ends lost 6 bases and 6 bases respectively, with 17 bases between them. The length of the CDR3 is 14 residues. CDR1 is DFQATT, CDR2 SNEGSKA, per germline (reference sequence).

The chain carries TRBV6-5 and TRBJ2-6; D not certain. The V end was cut by 1 base, the J end by 0 bases, with 7 bases between. CDR1 is MNHEY and CDR2 is SVGAGI in the germline V gene. This CDR3 region has 16 residues. CDR3 sequence reads: CASSYFASSGANVLTF. CDR3 sequence (DNA): TGTGCCAGCAGTTACTTCGCCTCCTCTGGGGCCAACGTCCTGACTTTC.

This chain links TRBV4-1 with TRBJ1-1, with D tentatively TRBD1 (5 bases). Germline V gene sequence: CDR1 MGHRA, CDR2 YSYEKL. The CDR3 loop spans 16 amino acids. V was trimmed by 1 base and J by 2 bases, leaving 14 bases between them. The DNA of the CDR3 is TGCGCCAGCAGCCAAGGATCCGGGACGGCTAACACTGAAGCTTTCTTT. Translating it yields CASSQGSGTANTEAFF.

This clonotype appeared a few times. The V gene is TRBV7-9, the J gene TRBJ2-7; D gene uncertain. From germline, CDR1 is SEHNR and CDR2 FQNEAQ (reference sequence). The CDR3 consists of 14 residues. V shed 2 bases and J shed 3 bases, with 11 bases lying between them. The chain's CDR3 is CASSLRPGRYEQYF. The CDR3 DNA reads as TGTGCCAGCAGCTTACGGCCGGGTCGCTACGAGCAGTACTTC.